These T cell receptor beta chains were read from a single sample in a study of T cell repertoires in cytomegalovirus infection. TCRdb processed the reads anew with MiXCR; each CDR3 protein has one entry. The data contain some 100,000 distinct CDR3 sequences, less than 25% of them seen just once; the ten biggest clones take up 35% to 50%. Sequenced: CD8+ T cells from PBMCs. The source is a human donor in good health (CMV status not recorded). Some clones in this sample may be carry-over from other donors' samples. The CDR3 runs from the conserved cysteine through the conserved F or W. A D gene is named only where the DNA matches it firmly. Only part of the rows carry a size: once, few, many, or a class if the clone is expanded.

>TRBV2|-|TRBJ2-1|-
TGTGCCAGCAGTGAAGCAGGCGGGTTTTCCTACAATGAGCAGTTCTTC
CASSEAGGFSYNEQFF
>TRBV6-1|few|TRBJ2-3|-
TGTGCCAGCAGTGAGCGGGGACTCACCTATACGCAGTATTTT
CASSERGLTYTQYF
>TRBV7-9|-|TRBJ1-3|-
TGTGCCAGCAGCTCTGACACTAGACCCTCTGGAAACACCATATATTTT
CASSSDTRPSGNTIYF
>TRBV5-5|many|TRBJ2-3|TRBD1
TGTGCCAGCAGCTTGAGACAGGGGGCTACAGATACGCAGTATTTT
CASSLRQGATDTQYF
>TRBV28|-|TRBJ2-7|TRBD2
TGTGCCAGCAGTTTAGAGGGGGGACTAGCGGGCGAGCAGTACTTC
CASSLEGGLAGEQYF
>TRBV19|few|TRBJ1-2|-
TGTGCCAGTAGTATCGGGGGGCATCCTAACTATGGCTACACCTTC
CASSIGGHPNYGYTF
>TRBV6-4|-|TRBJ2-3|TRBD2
TGTGCCAGCAGTGTCGATGGCGCGGGGGACACAGATACGCAGTATTTT
CASSVDGAGDTDTQYF
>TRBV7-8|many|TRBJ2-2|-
TGTGCCAGCAGCCCAAGCACCCCCGTGACCGGGGAGCTGTTTTTT
CASSPSTPVTGELFF
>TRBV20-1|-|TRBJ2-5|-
TGCAGTGCTAGAGATTGGGCAGGGATGGAGACCCAGTACTTC
CSARDWAGMETQYF
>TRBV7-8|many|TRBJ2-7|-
TGTGCCAGCAGCTTACTGGACAGCTCGTCCTACGAGCAGTACTTC
CASSLLDSSSYEQYF
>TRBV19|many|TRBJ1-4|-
TGTGCCAGTACCCCTTTACAGGGATCTAATGAAAAACTGTTTTTT
CASTPLQGSNEKLFF
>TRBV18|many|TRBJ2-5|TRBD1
TGTGCCAGCTCACCTCCCGCCGGACAGGCCCAAGAGACCCAGTACTTC
CASSPPAGQAQETQYF
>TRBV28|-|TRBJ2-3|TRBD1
TGTGCCAGCACCTCGTACAGGGGGGAAGATACGCAGTATTTT
CASTSYRGEDTQYF
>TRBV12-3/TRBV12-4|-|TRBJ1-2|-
TGTGCCAGCAGCTACGGCAGTCATAGGGGCTACACCTTC
CASSYGSHRGYTF
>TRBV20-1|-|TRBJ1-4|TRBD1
TGCAGTGCTAGGAGGGACAGCAGAGCCGCCTATGAAAAACTGTTTTTT
CSARRDSRAAYEKLFF
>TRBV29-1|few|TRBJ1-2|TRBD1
TGCAGCGTTGAAGAAACATTTTACCGGGACAGGGAAGTTTATGGCTACACCTTC
CSVEETFYRDREVYGYTF
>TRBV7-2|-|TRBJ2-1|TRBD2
TGTGCCAGTAAATTTTTGGCGGGGGGCTCCTACAATGAGCAGTTCTTC
CASKFLAGGSYNEQFF
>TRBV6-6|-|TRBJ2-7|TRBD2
TGTGCCACACTAATCTTCCGGGACTACCTAGAGCAGTACTTC
CATLIFRDYLEQYF
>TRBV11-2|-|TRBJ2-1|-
TGTGCCAGCAGCTTAGATGCTGGCTTCCCCTTGAATGAGCAGTTCTTC
CASSLDAGFPLNEQFF
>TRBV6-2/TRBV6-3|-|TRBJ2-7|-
TGTGCCAGCAGTTACCCTAGCTCCTACGAGCAGTACTTC
CASSYPSSYEQYF
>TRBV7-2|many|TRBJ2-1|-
TGTGCCAGCAGCTCGGGCGAGAGCTCCTACAATGAGCAGTTCTTC
CASSSGESSYNEQFF